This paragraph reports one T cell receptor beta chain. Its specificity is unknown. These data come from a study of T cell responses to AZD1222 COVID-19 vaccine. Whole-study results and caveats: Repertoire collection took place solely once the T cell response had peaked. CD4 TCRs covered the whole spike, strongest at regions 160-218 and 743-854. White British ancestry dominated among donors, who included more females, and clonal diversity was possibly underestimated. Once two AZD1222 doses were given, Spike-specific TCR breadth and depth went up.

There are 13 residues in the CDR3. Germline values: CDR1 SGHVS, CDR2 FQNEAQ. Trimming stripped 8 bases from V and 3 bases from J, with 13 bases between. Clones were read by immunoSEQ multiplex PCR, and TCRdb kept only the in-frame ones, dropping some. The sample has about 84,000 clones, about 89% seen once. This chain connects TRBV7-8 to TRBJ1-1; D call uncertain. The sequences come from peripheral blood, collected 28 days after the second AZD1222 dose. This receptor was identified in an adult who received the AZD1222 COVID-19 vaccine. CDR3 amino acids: CASGPQRYTEAFF. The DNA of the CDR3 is TGTGCCAGCGGACCACAGAGATACACTGAAGCTTTCTTT.